Below, one T cell receptor (beta chain) is given with its context. This specimen comes from a study of blood T cell repertoires in COVID-19. For the study at large: Acute-phase and convalescent COVID-19 samples originated in the United States, Italy and Spain.

In the original processing: Estimation of nucleated cell counts relied on the amplification of reference gene primers. Libraries were prepared by immunoSEQ multiplex PCR; TCRdb keeps only in-frame clonotypes and omits some of them. The V and J calls and clone size come from that table; D and trimming were worked out from the DNA. The sample lists about 210,000 clones; roughly 90% were seen once. The ends were cut back, 4 bases at V and 7 bases at J, with 15 bases in the middle. The CDR3 is 14 amino acids. Germline lookup yields CDR1 SGDLS and CDR2 YYNGEE. The sequence derives from a woman between 35 and 50 years old with acute or convalescent COVID-19. The chain couples TRBV9 to TRBJ2-1, with no clear D. The source material was peripheral blood. CDR3 bases: TGTGCCAGCAGCTTACTGTTCCTTGGTAATGAGCAGTTCTTC. Its protein is CASSLLFLGNEQFF. The full variable domain, in which reference TRBV9 and TRBJ2-1 provide the parts outside the CDR3, is DSGVTQTPKHLITATGQRVTLRCSPRSGDLSVYWYQQSLDQGLQFLIQYYNGEERAKGNILERFSAQQFPDLHSELNLSSLELGDSALYFCASSLLFLGNEQFFGPGTRLTVL.